This T cell receptor (beta chain) was documented in a study of blood T cell repertoires in COVID-19. At the level of the study: Nucleic acid was either cDNA or gDNA, and it came from T cells, B-cell-depleted T cells, or PBMCs.

Participants came from about 23 US areas, aged about 18 to 89 years. Participants had their cohort set by participant-reported clinical history. V was cut by 2 bases and J by 4 bases, with 8 bases left in between. Germline values: CDR1 MDHEN, CDR2 SYDVKM. The CDR3 consists of 13 residues. The data were produced by immunoSEQ multiplex PCR, yet TCRdb's version contains in-frame clones alone and is incomplete. The sample holds 250,000 to 300,000 clones, more than 75% seen once. The receptor was isolated from a woman aged 40 to 50 with acute COVID-19. Sequencing used PBMCs or T cells enriched from blood (not recorded which). The chain uses TRBV28 and TRBJ1-2; tentatively, D is TRBD1 (6 bases). The CDR3 sequence is CASSLRQVYGYTF. CDR3 in DNA: TGTGCCAGCAGTTTACGACAGGTCTATGGCTACACCTTC.